This TCR beta chain was found in a study of vaccination and CD4 T cells after COVID-19. Across the whole study: Overlapping spike peptides served as the stimulus for the cells. These peptides came from SARS-CoV-2 and from the common cold coronaviruses HCoV-NL63, HCoV-OC43 and HCoV-229E.

Treatment defined: roughly ten-day PBMC culture with coronavirus spike peptide pools or control peptides (ViraFEST assay). Nucleocapsid antibody negativity, seen both before and after vaccination, demonstrated that healthy vaccine recipients lacked earlier SARS-CoV-2 infection. Wells that each held 1.5 million to 2 million PBMCs were cultured with around 9.7 IU/ml IL-2 and around 10 ug/ml peptide pools. Germline V lookup: CDR1 LGHNT, CDR2 FRNRAP. Trimming left V 1 base short and J 2 bases short, with 5 bases between. This CDR3 has 13 amino acids. The Oncomine TCR Beta short-read assay sequenced DNA from cultured CD4+ T cells. From the PCR reads, TCRdb called clonotypes with MiXCR, one entry per CDR3 protein. The sample carries some 15,000 distinct CDR3 sequences, 78% recorded once. Concerning this clonotype: Its specificity is not known.

Sample: CD4+ T cells from blood, cultured in vitro, taken after SARS-CoV-2 vaccination. The sequence was collected from a human donor who received a COVID-19 vaccine. This sequence joins TRBV12-5 and TRBJ1-1; D not resolved. Here the CDR3 reads CASGLEGNTEAFF. DNA of the CDR3: TGTGCTAGTGGTTTGGAGGGTAACACTGAAGCTTTCTTT.